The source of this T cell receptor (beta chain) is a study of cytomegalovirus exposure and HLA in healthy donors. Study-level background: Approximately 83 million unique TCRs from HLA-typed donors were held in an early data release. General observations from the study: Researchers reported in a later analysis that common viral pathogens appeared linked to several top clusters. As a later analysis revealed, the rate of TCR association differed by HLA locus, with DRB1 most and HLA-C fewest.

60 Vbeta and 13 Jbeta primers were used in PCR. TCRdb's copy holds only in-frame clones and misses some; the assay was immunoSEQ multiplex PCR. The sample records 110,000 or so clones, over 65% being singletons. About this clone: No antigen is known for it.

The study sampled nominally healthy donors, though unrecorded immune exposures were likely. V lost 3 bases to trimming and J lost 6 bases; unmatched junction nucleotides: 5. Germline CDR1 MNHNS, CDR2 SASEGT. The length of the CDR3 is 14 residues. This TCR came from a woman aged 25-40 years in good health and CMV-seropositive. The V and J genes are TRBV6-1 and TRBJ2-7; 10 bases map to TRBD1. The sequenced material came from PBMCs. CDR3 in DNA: TGTGCCAGCAGTGATGGGACAGGGGCCACCGAGCAGTACTTC. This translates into CASSDGTGATEQYF.